One and the same sample provided the 5 T cell receptor beta chains below, sequenced in a study of T cell responses to AZD1222 COVID-19 vaccine. TCRdb's table, derived via immunoSEQ multiplex PCR, lists solely in-frame clones and lacks some. This sample has around 120,000 clones, with 88% found just once. Sequenced here: peripheral blood, sampled 28 days after the second AZD1222 dose. The receptors shown here come from an adult who received the AZD1222 COVID-19 vaccine.

In the case of this clone: The CDR3 end shows no conserved phenylalanine or tryptophan, and so a read error is likely. The DNA is omitted, as the CDR3 cannot be located on it reliably, and the CDR3 follows TCRdb's listing. This chain links TRBV28 with TRBJ1-2. From germline, CDR1 is MDHEN and CDR2 SYDVKM. The CDR3 sequence runs 12 residues, both termini included. The CDR3 reads CASSGPSGGPDG.

The chain combines TRBV4-3 with TRBJ2-1; D remains ambiguous. Per germline, CDR1 LGHNA and CDR2 YSLEER. Trimming removed 0 bases from V and 4 bases from J, with 10 bases in between. CDR3 length equals 15 residues. Here the CDR3 reads CASSQDYGEYNEQFF. The CDR3 DNA reads as TGCGCCAGCAGCCAAGATTACGGCGAGTACAATGAGCAGTTCTTC.

The DNA for the CDR3 is TGTGCCAGCAGAAGACTAGCGGGAGGTTACACCGGGGAGCTGTTTTTT. It yields the protein CASRRLAGGYTGELFF. The rearrangement uses TRBV28 and TRBJ2-2; 13 bases align to TRBD2. This CDR3 contains 16 residues. CDR1 is MDHEN and CDR2 is SYDVKM in the germline V gene. J was trimmed by 3 bases and V by 6 bases; bases with no gene match: 4.

This rearrangement joins TRBV9 to TRBJ1-3; tentative D call: TRBD1 (5 bases). Trimming removed 0 bases from V and 0 bases from J, with 16 bases in between. The CDR3 has 18 amino acids. Germline V gene lookup returns CDR1 SGDLS and CDR2 YYNGEE. For the CDR3, the DNA is TGTGCCAGCAGCGTAGATGGGGGAGGGGCCCCCTCTGGAAACACCATATATTTT. The encoded protein is CASSVDGGGAPSGNTIYF.

The gene calls are TRBV7-2 and TRBJ2-1; no firm D call. V dropped 5 bases and J dropped 7 bases, with 9 bases sitting between them. Germline CDR1 is SGHTA and CDR2 is FQGNSA. This CDR3 comprises 12 residues. CDR3 region: CASSPQRNEQFF. The CDR3 region has the DNA TGTGCCAGCAGCCCCCAGAGGAATGAGCAGTTCTTC.